The 18 T cell receptor beta chains presented below share a single source sample, sequenced in a study of blood T cell repertoires in COVID-19. Measured with immunoSEQ multiplex PCR; TCRdb has only the in-frame clones, and not every one. This sample yields about 170,000 clones, of which roughly 83% are seen a single time; 4.4% belongs to the top ten. Material: PBMCs or T cells enriched from blood (not recorded which). These TCRs come from a woman between 50 and 59 years old who had recovered from COVID-19.

This chain uses TRBV19 with TRBJ2-4; D perhaps matches TRBD1 (5 bases). V was pared by 3 bases and J by 9 bases, with 12 bases between. Per the germline V gene, CDR1 is LNHDA and CDR2 is SQIVND (reference sequence). The CDR3 runs to 13 residues. The CDR3 loop reads CASSIPGLVIQYF. CDR3 DNA sequence: TGTGCCAGTAGTATCCCAGGGTTGGTCATTCAGTACTTC.

The chain has TRBV11-1 and TRBJ1-1; TRBD1 is a possible D gene (5 bases). CDR1 is SGHAT, CDR2 FQDESV, per germline (reference sequence). V was pared by 3 bases and J by 5 bases, with 13 bases between. CDR3 length: 14 amino acids. The CDR3 DNA sequence: TGTGCCAGCAGCTTGGGGGGGAAAGGTACTGAAGCTTTCTTT. Protein: CASSLGGKGTEAFF.

This clone was seen a few times. The rearrangement uses TRBV6-5 and TRBJ1-1, with D unclear. Trimming cost V 6 bases and J 1 base, with 12 bases left between them. This CDR3 has 14 residues. CDR1 and CDR2 (germline): MNHEY, SVGAGI. CDR3 DNA: TGTGCCAGCAGATCCTTGGCAGGGAACACTGAAGCTTTCTTT. It specifies CASRSLAGNTEAFF.

This chain uses TRBV6-5 with TRBJ1-1; no clear D. Germline-derived CDR1 and CDR2 are MNHEY and SVGAGI. The CDR3 runs to 14 residues. The V end was cut by 6 bases, the J end by 1 base, with 12 bases between. The CDR3 region is CASRPGRENTEAFF. CDR3 nucleotide sequence: TGTGCCAGCAGACCGGGCCGGGAGAACACTGAAGCTTTCTTT.

This chain links TRBV27 with TRBJ2-3, with D uncertain. V was trimmed by 0 bases and J by 6 bases, leaving 7 bases between them. This CDR3 has 13 amino acids. CDR1 and CDR2 (germline): MNHEY, SMNVEV (reference sequence). The CDR3 nucleotides read TGTGCCAGCAGTTTATCGCGCCCCGATACGCAGTATTTT. Its protein product is CASSLSRPDTQYF.

The chain combines TRBV4-2 with TRBJ1-1, with D perhaps matching TRBD1 (6 bases). CDR3 size: 15 residues. In germline, CDR1 is LGHNA, CDR2 YNFKEQ. Deletions cut 0 bases from V and 8 bases from J, with 16 bases between. The CDR3, as DNA: TGTGCCAGCAGCCAAGAATGGGGGGGGCAGTTCGAAGCTTTCTTT. This sequence encodes CASSQEWGGQFEAFF.

The genes are TRBV7-9 and TRBJ2-2, with TRBD1 identical over 8 bases. J was trimmed by 5 bases and V by 2 bases; bases with no gene match: 4. Germline values: CDR1 SEHNR, CDR2 FQNEAQ (reference sequence). This CDR3 is 15 amino acids long. The CDR3 loop is CASSLWTGRTGELFF. The CDR3 DNA follows: TGTGCCAGCAGCTTATGGACAGGGAGGACCGGGGAGCTGTTTTTT.

This clone came up a few times. The rearrangement joins TRBV19 to TRBJ2-2; D is perhaps TRBD2 (5 bases). Germline V CDR1 and CDR2: LNHDA, SQIVND (reference sequence). The CDR3 loop spans 14 amino acids. V lost 9 bases, J lost 3 bases, and 14 bases lay in between. CDR3 in DNA: TGTGCCAGCTGTGGGGTCGGGGACACCGGGGAGCTGTTTTTT. Its protein product is CASCGVGDTGELFF.

The V call is TRBV12-3 or TRBV12-4, the J call TRBJ1-2, with D unclear. The CDR3 sequence is 13 residues long. CDR3 in DNA: TGTGCGCTAAAAGAGGGCTTTAGGCATGGCTACACCTTC. Protein sequence: CALKEGFRHGYTF.

This sequence joins TRBV27 and TRBJ2-1, with 7 bases fitting TRBD1. There are 17 residues in the CDR3. Germline trimming cut 4 bases from V and 4 bases from J; bases unmatched to any gene: 13. Germline loops: CDR1 MNHEY, CDR2 SMNVEV (reference sequence). Written as DNA, the CDR3 is TGTGCCAGCAGTTATTTCCCCGAGGACAGGATGTACAATGAGCAGTTCTTC. Its translation is CASSYFPEDRMYNEQFF.

J is TRBJ2-7 and V is TRBV28, with 7 positions matching TRBD1. V was clipped by 6 bases and J by 7 bases; unmatched bases: 18. This CDR3 is 16 amino acids long. The V gene's germline CDR1 is MDHEN and CDR2 SYDVKM. In nucleotides, the CDR3 is TGTGCCAGCAGCTCCCCCGACAGGGTACGTGTACGGGAGCAGTACGTC. This translates into CASSSPDRVRVREQYV.

The chain employs TRBV2 and TRBJ1-2, with TRBD1 matching over 8 bases. CDR1 is SNHLY, CDR2 FYNNEI, per germline. Germline trimming cut 3 bases from V and 3 bases from J; bases unmatched to any gene: 15. The CDR3 has 18 amino acids. In DNA, the CDR3 is TGTGCCAGCAGTGATAGTTATGGGACAGGCGGTACGGACTATGGCTACACCTTC. Amino acid sequence: CASSDSYGTGGTDYGYTF.

The chain links TRBV7-8 to TRBJ2-7; a possible D gene is TRBD1 (5 bases). CDR3 length: 15 residues. CDR1 SGHVS and CDR2 FQNEAQ come from the germline V gene. Trimming took 1 base from V and 3 from J, leaving 13 bases between them. The CDR3 nucleotides are TGTGCCAGCAGCTTAGACGGACACCGAATCTACGAGCAGTACGTC. Translated: CASSLDGHRIYEQYV.

The genes are TRBV28 and TRBJ2-1; 9 bases fit TRBD1. Looked up from germline, CDR1 is MDHEN and CDR2 is SYDVKM. The V gene end was trimmed by 7 bases and the J gene end by 2 bases; junction bases not matched to a gene: 6. The CDR3 is 15 residues long. DNA for the CDR3: TGTGCCAGCATTGCTACAGGGGGCGCCTACAATGAGCAGTTCTTC. It encodes CASIATGGAYNEQFF.

The V and J genes are TRBV9 and TRBJ2-3, with D possibly matching TRBD2 (6 bases). The CDR3 runs 16 residues. Trimming cost V 3 bases and J 0 bases, with 14 bases left between them. Germline CDR1 SGDLS, CDR2 YYNGEE. The CDR3 nucleotides are TGTGCCAGCAGCGCCGGGACTCGATATAGCACAGATACGCAGTATTTT. Translated: CASSAGTRYSTDTQYF.

The rearrangement uses TRBV19 and TRBJ1-1; 7 positions agree with TRBD1. Trimming removed 7 bases from V and 4 bases from J; junction bases left unmatched: 9. This CDR3 contains 14 residues. Germline V CDR1 and CDR2: LNHDA, SQIVND (reference sequence). The CDR3 DNA is TGTGCCAGTACCATCGGGTCAGGGGGCACTGAAGCTTTCTTT. It encodes CASTIGSGGTEAFF.

V gene TRBV13 combines with J gene TRBJ1-2; 7 bases are shared with TRBD1. The CDR3 spans 13 residues. Trimming took 5 bases from V and 6 from J; bases not matched to a gene: 6. Germline CDR1 and CDR2: PRHDT and FYEKMQ (reference sequence). CDR3 DNA: TGTGCCAGCAGCACCAGACAGGGCGATGGCTACACCTTC. Encoded protein: CASSTRQGDGYTF.

The chain carries TRBV27 and TRBJ1-4; 7 bases are a match to TRBD1. The CDR3 is 19 amino acids. V dropped 5 bases and J dropped 4; count of bases not matched to a gene: 19. Germline-derived CDR1 and CDR2 are MNHEY and SMNVEV (reference sequence). The CDR3 spells CASSPLVSIYRDSNEKLFF. The CDR3 nucleotides are TGTGCCAGCAGTCCACTTGTAAGCATCTACCGGGACAGTAATGAAAAACTGTTTTTT. The variable domain in full, completed from reference TRBV27 and TRBJ1-4, reads EAQVTQNPRYLITVTGKKLTVTCSQNMNHEYMSWYRQDPGLGLRQIYYSMNVEVTDKGDVPEGYKVSRKEKRNFPLILESPSPNQTSLYFCASSPLVSIYRDSNEKLFFGSGTQLSVL.